The source of this TCR beta chain is a study of post-analysis software for immune sequencing data. TCR beta cDNA libraries had unique molecular identifiers. Using its own MiXCR run on the PCR reads, TCRdb lists one record per CDR3 protein. This table has more than 500,000 distinct CDR3 sequences, 34% appearing once. Sequenced input: blood. The receptor was derived from a girl aged 2 to 17 with multiple sclerosis.

CDR3 residues: CASSRDSLSEQYF. The CDR3 coding sequence is TGCGCCAGCAGCCGGGACTCCCTGAGCGAGCAGTACTTC. The chain couples TRBV5-1 to TRBJ2-5; TRBD2 is a possible D gene (6 bases). The better agreement between TRBJ2-7 and the DNA end casts doubt on the J call. Germline loops: CDR1 SGHRS, CDR2 YFSETQ. The CDR3 covers 13 residues.